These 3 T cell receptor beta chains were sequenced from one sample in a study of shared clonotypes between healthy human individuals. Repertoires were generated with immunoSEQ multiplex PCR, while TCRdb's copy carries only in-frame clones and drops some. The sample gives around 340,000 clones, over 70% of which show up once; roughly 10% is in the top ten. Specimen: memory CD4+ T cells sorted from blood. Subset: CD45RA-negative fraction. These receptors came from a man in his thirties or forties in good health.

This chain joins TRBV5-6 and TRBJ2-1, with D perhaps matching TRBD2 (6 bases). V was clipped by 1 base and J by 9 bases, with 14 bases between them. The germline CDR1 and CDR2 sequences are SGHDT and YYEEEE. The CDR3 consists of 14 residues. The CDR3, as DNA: TGTGCCAGCAGCTTGTATGGCGGGACGGGTGAGCAGTTCTTC. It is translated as CASSLYGGTGEQFF.

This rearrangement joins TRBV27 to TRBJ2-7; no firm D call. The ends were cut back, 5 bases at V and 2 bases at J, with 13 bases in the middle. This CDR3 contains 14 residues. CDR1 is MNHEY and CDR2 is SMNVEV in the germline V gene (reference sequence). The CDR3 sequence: CASSPLYPPYEQYF. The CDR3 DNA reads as TGTGCCAGCAGTCCCCTGTACCCCCCCTACGAGCAGTACTTC.

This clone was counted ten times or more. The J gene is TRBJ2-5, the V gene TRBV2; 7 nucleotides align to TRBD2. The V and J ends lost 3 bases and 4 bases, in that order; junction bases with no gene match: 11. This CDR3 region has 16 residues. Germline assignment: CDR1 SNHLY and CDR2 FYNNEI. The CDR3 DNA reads TGTGCCAGCAGTGACGGGGCTAGCGGTCGTACAGAGACCCAGTACTTC. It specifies CASSDGASGRTETQYF.